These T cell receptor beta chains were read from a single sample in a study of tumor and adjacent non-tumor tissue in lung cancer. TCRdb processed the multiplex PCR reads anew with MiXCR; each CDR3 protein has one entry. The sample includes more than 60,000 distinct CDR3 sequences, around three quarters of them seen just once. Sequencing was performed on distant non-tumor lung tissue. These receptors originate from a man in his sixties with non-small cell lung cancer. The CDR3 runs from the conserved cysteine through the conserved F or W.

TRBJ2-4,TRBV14,CASSHDRENTQYF
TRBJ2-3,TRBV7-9,CASNPTSGVADTQYF
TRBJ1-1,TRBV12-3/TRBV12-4,CGSSFTPGPGVNTEAFF
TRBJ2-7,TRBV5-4,CASSSQGGSYEQYF
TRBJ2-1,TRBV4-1,CASSQKRNYDEQFF
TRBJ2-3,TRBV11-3,CASSLSPDDMQYF
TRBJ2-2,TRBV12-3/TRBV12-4,CASSWDRNRNTGELLF
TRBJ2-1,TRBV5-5,CSSSGGQGIHNEQFF
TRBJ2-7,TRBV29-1,CSALTGEQYF
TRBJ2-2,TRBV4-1,CASSSGQTNSGELFF
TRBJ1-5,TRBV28,CASSQDPDQPQHF
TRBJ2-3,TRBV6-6,CTSRRTGRYTDTQYF
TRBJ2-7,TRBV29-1,CSVEDRERGSYKQYF
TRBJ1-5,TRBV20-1,CSAPRGTGINQPQHF
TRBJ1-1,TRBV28,CASTPGRGATEAFF
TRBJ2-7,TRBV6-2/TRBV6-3,CASSYSSSGKSYEQYF
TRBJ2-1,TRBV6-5,CASSYYPRTSVRAYTYNEQFF
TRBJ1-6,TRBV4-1,CASSTGIVNSPLHF
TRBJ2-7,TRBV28,CASSALGHWAYEQYF
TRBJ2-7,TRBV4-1,CASSQKGAGSPLIEQYF
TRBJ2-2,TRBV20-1,CSAREMLGITGELFF
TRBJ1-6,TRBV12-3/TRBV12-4,CAGNFGTTNSPLHF